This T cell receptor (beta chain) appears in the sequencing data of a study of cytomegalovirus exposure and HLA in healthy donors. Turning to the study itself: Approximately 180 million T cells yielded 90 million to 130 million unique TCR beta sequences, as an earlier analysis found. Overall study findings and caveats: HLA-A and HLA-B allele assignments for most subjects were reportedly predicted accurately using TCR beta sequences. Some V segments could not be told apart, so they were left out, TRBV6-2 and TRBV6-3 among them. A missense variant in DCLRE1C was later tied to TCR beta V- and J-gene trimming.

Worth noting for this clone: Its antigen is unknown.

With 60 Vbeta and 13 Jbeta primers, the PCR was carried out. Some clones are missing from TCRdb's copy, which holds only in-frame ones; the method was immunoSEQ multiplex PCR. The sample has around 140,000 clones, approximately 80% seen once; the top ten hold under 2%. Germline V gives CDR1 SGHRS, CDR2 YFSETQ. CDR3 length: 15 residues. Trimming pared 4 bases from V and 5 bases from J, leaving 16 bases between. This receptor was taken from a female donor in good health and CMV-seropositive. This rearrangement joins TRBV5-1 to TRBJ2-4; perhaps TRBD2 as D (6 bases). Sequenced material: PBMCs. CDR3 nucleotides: TGCGCCAGCAGCCCATTGGGGGGAAGCGAAAACATTCAGTACTTC. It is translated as CASSPLGGSENIQYF.